These T cell receptor beta chains were read from a single sample in a study of T cells after yellow fever vaccination. In TCRdb, the 5' RACE reads were re-called with MiXCR into one record per CDR3 protein. In the table there are 110,000 or so distinct CDR3 sequences, more than 5.5% of which are singletons. The sequences come from CD4+ T cells sorted from PBMCs, collected roughly 47 days after the first yellow fever vaccination. The source of these receptors is a man in his late teens or twenties who received the YFV17D yellow fever vaccine. Both conserved end residues are part of each CDR3. The D gene is left open where the match is weak. Expanded clones get a size class; other rows say once, few or many, or leave the size out.

V gene	J gene	clone size	D gene	CDR3 DNA	CDR3 protein
TRBV5-1	TRBJ2-1	many	TRBD2	TGCGCCAGCAGCTTACGGACAGCGGGGGGGCGATACAATGAGCAGTTCTTC	CASSLRTAGGRYNEQFF
TRBV11-2	TRBJ2-1	many	TRBD1	TGTGCCAGCAGCTTCGGGACAGGGAACACCCAGCAGTTCTTC	CASSFGTGNTQQFF
TRBV5-1	TRBJ1-5	few	.	TGCGCCAGCAGCGCCCAGGGAGGCAATCAGCCCCAGCATTTT	CASSAQGGNQPQHF
TRBV12-5	TRBJ2-6	few	.	TGTGCTAGTGGTTTGGTAAATAGGATAGGGCCGGGGGCCCTCTCTGGGGCCAACGTCCTGACTTTC	CASGLVNRIGPGALSGANVLTF
TRBV20-1	TRBJ2-5	.	TRBD2	TGCAGTGCTAGGGGGGCTAGCGGGAGCCAAGAGACCCAGTACTTC	CSARGASGSQETQYF
TRBV19	TRBJ2-1	.	TRBD1	TGTGCCTCGGGACAGGGTCAGGACAATGAGCAGTTCTTC	CASGQGQDNEQFF
TRBV6-4	TRBJ2-3	many	TRBD2	TGTGCCAGCAGTGAAAGCGGGGGGGCCACAGATACGCAGTATTTT	CASSESGGATDTQYF
TRBV11-2	TRBJ2-3	many	.	TGTGCCAGCAGCTTACGGCAGGGGAAGGGGAATACGCAGTATTTT	CASSLRQGKGNTQYF
TRBV5-1	TRBJ2-5	many	TRBD1	TGCGCCAGCAGGGACAGGGAGACCCAGTACTTC	CASRDRETQYF
TRBV5-1	TRBJ2-3	few	TRBD2	TGCGCCAGCAGCCTCCAGCGGGGGGGCCTGGGTAGCACAGATACGCAGTATTTT	CASSLQRGGLGSTDTQYF
TRBV7-2	TRBJ1-3	many	TRBD1	TGTGCCAGCAGCCGGGACAGGAATGGAAACACCATATATTTT	CASSRDRNGNTIYF
TRBV20-1	TRBJ1-1	few	.	TGCAGTGCTGCCAGCCCCACAAGGAACACTGAAGCTTTCTTT	CSAASPTRNTEAFF
TRBV6-1	TRBJ1-2	.	.	TGTGCCAGCAATGAGGCTTTGGGAGGTGGCTACACCTTC	CASNEALGGGYTF
TRBV7-2	TRBJ1-2	many	.	TGTGCCAGCAGCTTAGATTCAGCCTATGGCTACACCTTC	CASSLDSAYGYTF
TRBV5-6	TRBJ1-5	many	TRBD1	TGTGCCAGCAGCTTGGGCAGGGGGCGGCATCAGCCCCAGCATTTT	CASSLGRGRHQPQHF
TRBV5-1	TRBJ2-2	few	.	TGCGCCAGCAGCCTCCTTTCCGGGGGGCTGAACGGGGAGCTGTTTTTT	CASSLLSGGLNGELFF
TRBV7-2	TRBJ1-1	many	.	TGTGCCAGCAGCTTAGGGGGGGGCTGGACTGAAGCTTTCTTT	CASSLGGGWTEAFF